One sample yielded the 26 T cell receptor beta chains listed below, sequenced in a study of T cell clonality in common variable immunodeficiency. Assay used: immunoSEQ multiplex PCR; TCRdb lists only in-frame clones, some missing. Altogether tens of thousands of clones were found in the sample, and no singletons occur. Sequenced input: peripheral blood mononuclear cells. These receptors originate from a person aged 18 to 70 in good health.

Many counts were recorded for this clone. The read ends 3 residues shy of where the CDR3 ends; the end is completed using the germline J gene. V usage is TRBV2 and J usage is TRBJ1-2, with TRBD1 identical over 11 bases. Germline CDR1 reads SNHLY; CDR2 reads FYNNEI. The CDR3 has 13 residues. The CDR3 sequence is CASRDRGRGGYTF. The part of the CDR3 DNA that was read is TGTGCCAGCAGGGACAGGGGGCGAGGGGGC.

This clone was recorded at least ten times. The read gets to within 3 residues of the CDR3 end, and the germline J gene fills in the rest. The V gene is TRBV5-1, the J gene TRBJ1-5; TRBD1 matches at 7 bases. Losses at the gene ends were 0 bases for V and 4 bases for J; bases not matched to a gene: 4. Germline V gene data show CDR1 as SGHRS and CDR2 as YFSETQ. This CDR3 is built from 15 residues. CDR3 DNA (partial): TGCGCCAGCAGCTTGGGCGACAGGGAAAATCAGCCC. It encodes CASSLGDRENQP. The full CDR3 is CASSLGDRENQPQHF.

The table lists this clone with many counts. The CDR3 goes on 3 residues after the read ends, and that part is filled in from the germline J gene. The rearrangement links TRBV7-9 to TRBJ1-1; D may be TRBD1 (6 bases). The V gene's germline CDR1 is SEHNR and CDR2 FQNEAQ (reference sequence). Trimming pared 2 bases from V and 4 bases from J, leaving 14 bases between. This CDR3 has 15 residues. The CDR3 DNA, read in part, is TGTGCCAGCAGCTTAAGGGGGAATCCGTCCACTGAA. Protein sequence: CASSLRGNPSTE. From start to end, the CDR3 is CASSLRGNPSTEAFF. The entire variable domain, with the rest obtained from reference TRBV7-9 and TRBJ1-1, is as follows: DTGVSQNPRHKITKRGQNVTFRCDPISEHNRLYWYRQTLGQGPEFLTYFQNEAQLEKSRLLSDRFSAERPKGSFSTLEIQRTEQGDSAMYLCASSLRGNPSTEAFFGQGTRLTVV.

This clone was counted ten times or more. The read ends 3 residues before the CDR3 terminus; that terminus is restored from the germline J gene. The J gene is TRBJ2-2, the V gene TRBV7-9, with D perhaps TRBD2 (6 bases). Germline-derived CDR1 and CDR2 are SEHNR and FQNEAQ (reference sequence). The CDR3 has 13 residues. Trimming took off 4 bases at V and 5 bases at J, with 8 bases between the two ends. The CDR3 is CASSYSGTGELFF. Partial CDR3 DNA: TGTGCCAGCAGCTATAGCGGAACCGGGGAG. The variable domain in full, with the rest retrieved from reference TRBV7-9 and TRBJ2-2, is DTGVSQNPRHKITKRGQNVTFRCDPISEHNRLYWYRQTLGQGPEFLTYFQNEAQLEKSRLLSDRFSAERPKGSFSTLEIQRTEQGDSAMYLCASSYSGTGELFFGEGSRLTVL.

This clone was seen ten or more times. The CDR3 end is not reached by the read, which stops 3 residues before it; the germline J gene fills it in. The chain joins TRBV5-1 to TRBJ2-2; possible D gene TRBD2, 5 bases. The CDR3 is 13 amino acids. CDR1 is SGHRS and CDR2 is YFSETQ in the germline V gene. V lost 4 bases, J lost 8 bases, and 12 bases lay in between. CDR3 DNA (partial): TGCGCCAGCAGCCTGGACGGGGTTGGGGAG. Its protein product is CASSLDGVGE. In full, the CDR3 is CASSLDGVGELFF.

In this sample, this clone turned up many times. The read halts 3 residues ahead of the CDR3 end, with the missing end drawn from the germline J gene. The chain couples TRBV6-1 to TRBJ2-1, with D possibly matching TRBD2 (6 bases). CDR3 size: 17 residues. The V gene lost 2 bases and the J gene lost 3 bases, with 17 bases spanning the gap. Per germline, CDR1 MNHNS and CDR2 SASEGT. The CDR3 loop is CASSEWRGSPLYNEQFF. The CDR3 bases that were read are TGTGCCAGCAGTGAATGGAGGGGTTCCCCCCTCTACAATGAG.

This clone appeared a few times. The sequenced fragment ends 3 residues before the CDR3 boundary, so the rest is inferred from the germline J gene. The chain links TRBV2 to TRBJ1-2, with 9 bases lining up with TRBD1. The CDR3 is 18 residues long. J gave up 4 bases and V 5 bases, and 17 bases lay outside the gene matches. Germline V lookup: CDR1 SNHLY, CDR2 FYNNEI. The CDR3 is CASSKDGDRVRGSYGYTF. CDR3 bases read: TGTGCCAGCAGTAAAGACGGGGACAGGGTGAGAGGCTCCTATGGC.

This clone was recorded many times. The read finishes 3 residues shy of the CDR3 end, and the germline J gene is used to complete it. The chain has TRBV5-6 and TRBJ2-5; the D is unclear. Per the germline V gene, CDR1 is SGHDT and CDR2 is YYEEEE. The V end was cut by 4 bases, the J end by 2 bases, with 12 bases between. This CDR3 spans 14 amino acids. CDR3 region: CASSLKAAQETQYF. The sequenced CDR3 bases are TGTGCCAGCAGCCTAAAGGCGGCTCAAGAGACC.

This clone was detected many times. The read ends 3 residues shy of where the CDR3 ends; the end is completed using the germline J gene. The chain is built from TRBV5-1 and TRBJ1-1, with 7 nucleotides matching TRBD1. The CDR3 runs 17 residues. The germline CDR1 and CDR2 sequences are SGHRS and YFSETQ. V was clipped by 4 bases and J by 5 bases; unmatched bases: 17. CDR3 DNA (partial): TGCGCCAGCAGCCGGGACAGTTTGAGTTCGGGAAAAACTGAA. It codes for CASSRDSLSSGKTE. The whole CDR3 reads CASSRDSLSSGKTEAFF. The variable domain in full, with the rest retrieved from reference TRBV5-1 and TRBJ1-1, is KAGVTQTPRYLIKTRGQQVTLSCSPISGHRSVSWYQQTPGQGLQFLFEYFSETQRNKGNFPGRFSGRQFSNSRSEMNVSTLELGDSALYLCASSRDSLSSGKTEAFFGQGTRLTVV.

This CDR3 is CASLSTRTTNEKLFF. The part of the CDR3 DNA that was read is TGTGCCAGCCTATCGACCAGGACAACTAATGAAAAA. The genes are TRBV19 and TRBJ1-4; D remains unclear. The DNA ends 3 residues before the CDR3 does, and the rest of the CDR3 is filled in from the germline J gene. V was cut by 9 bases and J by 0 bases, with 14 bases left in between. Germline loops: CDR1 LNHDA, CDR2 SQIVND (reference sequence). CDR3 length: 15 amino acids.

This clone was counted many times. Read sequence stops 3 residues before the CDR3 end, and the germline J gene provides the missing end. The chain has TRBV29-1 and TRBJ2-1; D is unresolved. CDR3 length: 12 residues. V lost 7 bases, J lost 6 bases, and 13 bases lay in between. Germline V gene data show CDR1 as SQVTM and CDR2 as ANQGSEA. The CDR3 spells CSAQKRANEQFF. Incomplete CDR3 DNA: TGCAGCGCACAAAAAAGGGCCAATGAG.

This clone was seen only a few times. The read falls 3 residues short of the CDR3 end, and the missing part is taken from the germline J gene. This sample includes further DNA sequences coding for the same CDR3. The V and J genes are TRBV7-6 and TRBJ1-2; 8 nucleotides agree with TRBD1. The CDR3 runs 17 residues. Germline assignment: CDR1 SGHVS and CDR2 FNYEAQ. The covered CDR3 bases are TGTGCCAGCAGCTTGGGGACAGGCATATTGAGCATGAGTGGA. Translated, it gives CASSLGTGILSMSG. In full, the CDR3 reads CASSLGTGILSMSGYTF.

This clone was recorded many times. The sequenced CDR3 bases are TGCAGTGCGCAATACGGGGGGACCGACCCCTACGAG. Translation: CSAQYGGTDPYE. In full, the CDR3 is CSAQYGGTDPYEQYF. The V and J genes are TRBV20-1 and TRBJ2-7; 7 positions match TRBD2. The read gets to within 3 residues of the CDR3 end, and the germline J gene fills in the rest. V trimming: 6 bases; J trimming: 2 bases; junction bases outside the gene matches: 13. The CDR3 extends over 15 amino acids. The V gene's germline CDR1 is DFQATT and CDR2 SNEGSKA (reference sequence).

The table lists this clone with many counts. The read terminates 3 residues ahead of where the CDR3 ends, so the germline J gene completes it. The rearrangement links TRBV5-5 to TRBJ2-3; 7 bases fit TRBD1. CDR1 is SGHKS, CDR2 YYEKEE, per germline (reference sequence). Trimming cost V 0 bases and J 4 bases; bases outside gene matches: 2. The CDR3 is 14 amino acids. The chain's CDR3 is CASSLGTGPDTQYF. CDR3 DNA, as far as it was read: TGTGCCAGCAGCTTGGGGACAGGCCCAGATACG.

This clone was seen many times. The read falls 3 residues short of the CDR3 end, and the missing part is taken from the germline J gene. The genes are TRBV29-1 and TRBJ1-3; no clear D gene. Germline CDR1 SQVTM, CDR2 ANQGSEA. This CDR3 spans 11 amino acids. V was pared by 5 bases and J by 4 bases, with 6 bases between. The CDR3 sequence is CSVRWGNTIYF. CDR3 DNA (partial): TGCAGCGTTAGGTGGGGAAACACC.

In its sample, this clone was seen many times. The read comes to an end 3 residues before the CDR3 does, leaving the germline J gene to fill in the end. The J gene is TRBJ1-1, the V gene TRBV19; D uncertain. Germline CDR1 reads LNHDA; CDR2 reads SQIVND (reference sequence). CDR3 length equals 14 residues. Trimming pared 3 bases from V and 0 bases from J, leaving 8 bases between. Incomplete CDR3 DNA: TGTGCCAGTAGTATTACAGCTCTGAACACTGAA. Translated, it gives CASSITALNTE. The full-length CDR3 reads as CASSITALNTEAFF.

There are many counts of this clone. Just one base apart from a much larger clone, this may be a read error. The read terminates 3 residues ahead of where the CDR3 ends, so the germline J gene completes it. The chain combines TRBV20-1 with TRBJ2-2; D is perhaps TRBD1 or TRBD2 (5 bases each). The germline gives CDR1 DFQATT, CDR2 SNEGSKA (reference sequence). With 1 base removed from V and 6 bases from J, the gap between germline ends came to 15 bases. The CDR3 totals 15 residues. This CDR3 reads CSARGRRGAAGELFF. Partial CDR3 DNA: TGCAGTGCTAGAGGGAGGCGAGGGGCAGCCGGGGAG.

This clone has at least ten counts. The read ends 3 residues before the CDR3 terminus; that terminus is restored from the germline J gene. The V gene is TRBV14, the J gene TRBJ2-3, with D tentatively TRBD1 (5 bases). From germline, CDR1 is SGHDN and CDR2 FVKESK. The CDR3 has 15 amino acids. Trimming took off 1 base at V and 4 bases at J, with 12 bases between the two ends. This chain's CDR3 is CASSQGTGWSDTQYF. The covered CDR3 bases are TGTGCCAGCAGCCAAGGCACAGGATGGTCAGATACG.

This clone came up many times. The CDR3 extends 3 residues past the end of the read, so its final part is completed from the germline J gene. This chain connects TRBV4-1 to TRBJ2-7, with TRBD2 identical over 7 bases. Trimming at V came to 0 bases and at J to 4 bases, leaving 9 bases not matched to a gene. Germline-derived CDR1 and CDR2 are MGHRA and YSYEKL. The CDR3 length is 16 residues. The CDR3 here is CASSQDLAGATYEQYF. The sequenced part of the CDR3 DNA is TGCGCCAGCAGCCAAGATCTGGCGGGAGCGACTTACGAG.

The CDR3 protein is CASRGVGSYEQYF. CDR3 DNA (partial): TGTGCCAGCCGCGGGGTAGGGTCCTACGAG. The chain uses TRBV14 and TRBJ2-7, with D maybe TRBD2 (6 bases). The read terminates 3 residues ahead of where the CDR3 ends, so the germline J gene completes it. CDR1 SGHDN and CDR2 FVKESK come from the germline V gene. The V end lost 8 bases, the J end lost 1 base, and 12 bases lay between the germline ends. CDR3 length: 13 amino acids.

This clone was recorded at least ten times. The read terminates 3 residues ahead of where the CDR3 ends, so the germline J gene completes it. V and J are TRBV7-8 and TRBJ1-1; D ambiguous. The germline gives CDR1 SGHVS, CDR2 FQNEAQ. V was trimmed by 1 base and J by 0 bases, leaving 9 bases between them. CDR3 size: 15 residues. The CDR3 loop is CASSLVTGLNTEAFF. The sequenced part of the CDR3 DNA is TGTGCCAGCAGCTTAGTTACGGGGTTGAACACTGAA.

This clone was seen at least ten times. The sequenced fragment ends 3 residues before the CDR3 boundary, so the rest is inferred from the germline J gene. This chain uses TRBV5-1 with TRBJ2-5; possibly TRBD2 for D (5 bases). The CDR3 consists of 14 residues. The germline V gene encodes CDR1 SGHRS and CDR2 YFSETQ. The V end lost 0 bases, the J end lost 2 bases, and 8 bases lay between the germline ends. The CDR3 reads CASSLGGWQETQYF. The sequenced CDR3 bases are TGCGCCAGCAGCTTGGGAGGGTGGCAAGAGACC.

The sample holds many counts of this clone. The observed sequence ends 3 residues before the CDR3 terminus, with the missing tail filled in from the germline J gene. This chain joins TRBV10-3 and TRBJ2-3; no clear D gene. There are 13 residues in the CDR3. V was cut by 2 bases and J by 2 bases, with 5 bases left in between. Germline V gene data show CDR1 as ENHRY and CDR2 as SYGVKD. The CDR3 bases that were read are TGTGCCATCAGTGAGGACACCACAGATACG. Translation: CAISEDTTDT. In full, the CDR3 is CAISEDTTDTQYF.

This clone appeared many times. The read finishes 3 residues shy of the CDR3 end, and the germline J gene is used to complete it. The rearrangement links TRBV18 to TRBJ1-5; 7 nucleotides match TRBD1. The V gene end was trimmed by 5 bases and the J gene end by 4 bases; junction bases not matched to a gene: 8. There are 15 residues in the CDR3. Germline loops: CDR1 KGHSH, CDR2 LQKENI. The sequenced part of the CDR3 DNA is TGTGCCAGCTCAAGCGAGACAGGGACTAATCAGCCC. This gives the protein CASSSETGTNQP. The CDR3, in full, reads CASSSETGTNQPQHF.

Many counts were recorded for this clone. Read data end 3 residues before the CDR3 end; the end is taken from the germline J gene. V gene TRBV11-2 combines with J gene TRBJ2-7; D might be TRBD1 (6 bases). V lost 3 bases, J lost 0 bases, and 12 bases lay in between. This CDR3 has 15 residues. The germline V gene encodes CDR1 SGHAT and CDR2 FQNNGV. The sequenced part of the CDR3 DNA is TGTGCCAGCAGCTTTTCCAGGGGAAGCTCCTACGAG. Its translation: CASSFSRGSSYE. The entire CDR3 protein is CASSFSRGSSYEQYF.

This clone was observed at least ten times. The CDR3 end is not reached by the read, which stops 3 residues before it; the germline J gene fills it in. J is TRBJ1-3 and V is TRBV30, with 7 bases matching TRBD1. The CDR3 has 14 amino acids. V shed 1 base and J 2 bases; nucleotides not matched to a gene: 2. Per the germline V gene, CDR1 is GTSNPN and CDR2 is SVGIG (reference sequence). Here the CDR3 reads CAWSGGTAGNTIYF. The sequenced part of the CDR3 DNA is TGTGCCTGGAGTGGAGGGACAGCTGGAAACACC.